This T cell receptor beta chain was documented in a study of CXCR3-negative and CXCR3-positive naive CD8 T cells. The naive CD8+ gate required CD45RO-CCR7+CD27+CD95- phenotype. The V gene's germline CDR1 is SGHVS and CDR2 FNYEAQ. The CDR3 covers 18 residues. Preparation of TRB cDNA libraries relied on 5' RACE carrying UMI labels. TCRdb reprocessed the 5' RACE reads, with one entry per CDR3 protein and no DNA. Recorded here are 90,000 to 100,000 distinct CDR3 sequences; the top ten clones represent over 1.5%. The clonotype comes from a human donor in good health. Some clones in this sample may be carry-over from other donors' samples. The gene calls are TRBV7-6 and TRBJ2-1; TCRdb's D call of TRBD1 is untestable without DNA. The sequenced sample consisted of naive CXCR3- CD8+ T cells from blood. The subset was: CD45RO-CCR7+CD27+CD95- naive CD8+ T cells lacking CXCR3 (TNR3-). CDR3 residues: CASSLDVGGTSSYNEQFF.